The source of this T cell receptor (beta chain) is a study of blood T cell repertoires in COVID-19. Study as a whole: The United States, Italy and Spain supplied acute and convalescent COVID-19 samples.

In this sample, this clone turned up once. Using immunoSEQ multiplex PCR, the repertoire was profiled, and TCRdb retains in-frame clones only, with some absent. The sample contains around 140,000 clones, about 85% of which appear only once. The CDR3 consists of 14 residues. Trimming cost V 4 bases and J 1 base, with 13 bases left between them. Germline values: CDR1 SQVTM, CDR2 ANQGSEA. Participant age was about 18 to 89 years, and participants resided in fewer than 30 US areas. What was sequenced was PBMCs or T cells enriched from blood (not recorded which). The chain couples TRBV29-1 to TRBJ2-5, with D possibly being TRBD2 (5 bases). This sequence originates from a middle-aged woman who had been exposed to COVID-19. The CDR3 reads CSVGMSGAQETQYF. The DNA of the CDR3 is TGCAGCGTTGGAATGAGCGGAGCCCAAGAGACCCAGTACTTC.